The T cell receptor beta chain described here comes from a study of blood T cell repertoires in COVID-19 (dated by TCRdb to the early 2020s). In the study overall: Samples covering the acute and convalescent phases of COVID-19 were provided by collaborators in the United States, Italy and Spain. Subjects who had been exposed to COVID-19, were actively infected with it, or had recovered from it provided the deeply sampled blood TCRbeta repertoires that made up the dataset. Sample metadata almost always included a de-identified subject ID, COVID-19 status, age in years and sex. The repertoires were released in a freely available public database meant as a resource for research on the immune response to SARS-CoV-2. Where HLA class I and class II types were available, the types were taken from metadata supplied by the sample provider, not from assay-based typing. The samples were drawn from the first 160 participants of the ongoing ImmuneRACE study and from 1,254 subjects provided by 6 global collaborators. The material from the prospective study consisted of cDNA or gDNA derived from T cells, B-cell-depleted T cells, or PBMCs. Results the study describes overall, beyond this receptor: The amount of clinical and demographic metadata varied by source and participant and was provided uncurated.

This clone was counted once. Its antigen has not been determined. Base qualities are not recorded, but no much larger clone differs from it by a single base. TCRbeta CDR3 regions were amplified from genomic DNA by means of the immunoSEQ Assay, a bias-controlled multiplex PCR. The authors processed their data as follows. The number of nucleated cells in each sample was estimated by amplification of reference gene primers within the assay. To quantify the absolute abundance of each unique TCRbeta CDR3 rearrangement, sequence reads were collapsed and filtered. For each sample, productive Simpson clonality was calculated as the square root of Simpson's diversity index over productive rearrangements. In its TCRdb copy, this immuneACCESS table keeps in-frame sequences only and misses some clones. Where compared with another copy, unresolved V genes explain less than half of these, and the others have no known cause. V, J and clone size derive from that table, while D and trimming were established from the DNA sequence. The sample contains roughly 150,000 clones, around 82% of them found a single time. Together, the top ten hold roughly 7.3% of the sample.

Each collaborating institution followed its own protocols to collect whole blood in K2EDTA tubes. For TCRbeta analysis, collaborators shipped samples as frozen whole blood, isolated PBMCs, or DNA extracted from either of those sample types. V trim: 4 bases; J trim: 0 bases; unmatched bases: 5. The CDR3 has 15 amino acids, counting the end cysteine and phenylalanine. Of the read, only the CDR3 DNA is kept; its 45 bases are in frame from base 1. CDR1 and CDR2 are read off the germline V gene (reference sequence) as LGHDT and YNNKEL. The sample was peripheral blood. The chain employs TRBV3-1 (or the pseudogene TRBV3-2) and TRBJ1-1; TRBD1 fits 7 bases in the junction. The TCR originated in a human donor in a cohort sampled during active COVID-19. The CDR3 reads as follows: CASSPTGNMNTEAFF. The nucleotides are TGTGCCAGCAGCCCGACAGGGAACATGAACACTGAAGCTTTCTTT.